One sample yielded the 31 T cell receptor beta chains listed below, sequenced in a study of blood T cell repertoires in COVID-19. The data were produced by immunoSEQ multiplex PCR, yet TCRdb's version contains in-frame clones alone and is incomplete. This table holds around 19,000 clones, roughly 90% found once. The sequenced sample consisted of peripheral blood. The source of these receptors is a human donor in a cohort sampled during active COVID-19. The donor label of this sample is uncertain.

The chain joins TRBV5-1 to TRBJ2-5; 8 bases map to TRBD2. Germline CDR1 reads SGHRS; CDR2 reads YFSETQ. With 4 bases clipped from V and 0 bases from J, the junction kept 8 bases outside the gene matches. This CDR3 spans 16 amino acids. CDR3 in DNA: TGCGCCAGCAGCCGGGGGGGGCGAGGGCACCAAGAGACCCAGTACTTC. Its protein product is CASSRGGRGHQETQYF.

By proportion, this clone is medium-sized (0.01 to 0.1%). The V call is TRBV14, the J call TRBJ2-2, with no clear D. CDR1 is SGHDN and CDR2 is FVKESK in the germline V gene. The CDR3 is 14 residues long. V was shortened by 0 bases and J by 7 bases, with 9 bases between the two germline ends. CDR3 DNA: TGTGCCAGCAGCCAAGACAACCTCTACGGGGAGCTGTTTTTT. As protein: CASSQDNLYGELFF.

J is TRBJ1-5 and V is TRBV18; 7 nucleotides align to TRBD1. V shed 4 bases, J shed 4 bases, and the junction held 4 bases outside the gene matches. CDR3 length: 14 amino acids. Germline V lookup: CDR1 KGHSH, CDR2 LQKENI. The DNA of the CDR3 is TGTGCCAGCTCACGACAGGGTCGGAATCAGCCCCAGCATTTT. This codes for CASSRQGRNQPQHF.

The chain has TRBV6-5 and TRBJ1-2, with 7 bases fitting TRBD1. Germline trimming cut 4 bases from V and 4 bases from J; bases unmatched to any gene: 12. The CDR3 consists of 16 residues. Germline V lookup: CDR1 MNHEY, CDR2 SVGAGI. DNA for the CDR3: TGTGCCAGCAGTTCGGGCCCCCCCCAGGGGGGCTATGGCTACACCTTC. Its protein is CASSSGPPQGGYGYTF.

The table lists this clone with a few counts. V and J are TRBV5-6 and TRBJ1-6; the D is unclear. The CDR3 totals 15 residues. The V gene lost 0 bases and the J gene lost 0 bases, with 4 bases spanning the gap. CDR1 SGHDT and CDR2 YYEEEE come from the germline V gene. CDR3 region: CASSLGSSYNSPLHF. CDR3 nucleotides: TGTGCCAGCAGCTTGGGCAGCTCCTATAATTCACCCCTCCACTTT. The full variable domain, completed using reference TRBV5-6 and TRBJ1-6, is DAGVTQSPTHLIKTRGQQVTLRCSPKSGHDTVSWYQQALGQGPQFIFQYYEEEERQRGNFPDRFSGHQFPNYSSELNVNALLLGDSALYLCASSLGSSYNSPLHFGNGTRLTVT.

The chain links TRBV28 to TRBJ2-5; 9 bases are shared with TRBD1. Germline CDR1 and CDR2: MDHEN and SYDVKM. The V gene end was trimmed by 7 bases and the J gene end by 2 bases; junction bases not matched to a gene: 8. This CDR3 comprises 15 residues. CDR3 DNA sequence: TGTGCCAGCATCTCTAGGGGGACAGGGCAAGAGACCCAGTACTTC. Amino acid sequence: CASISRGTGQETQYF.

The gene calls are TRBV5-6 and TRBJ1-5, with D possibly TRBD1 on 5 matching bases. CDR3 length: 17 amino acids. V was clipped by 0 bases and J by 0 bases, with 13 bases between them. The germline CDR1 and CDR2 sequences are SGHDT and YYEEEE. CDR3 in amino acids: CASSLGGGAPSNQPQHF. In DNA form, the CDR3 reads TGTGCCAGCAGCTTGGGGGGAGGGGCCCCTAGCAATCAGCCCCAGCATTTT.

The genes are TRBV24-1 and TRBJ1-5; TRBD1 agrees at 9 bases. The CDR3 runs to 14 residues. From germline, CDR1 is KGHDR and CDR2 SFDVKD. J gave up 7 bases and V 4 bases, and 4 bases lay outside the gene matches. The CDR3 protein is CATSDLGTGQPQHF. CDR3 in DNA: TGTGCCACCAGTGACCTTGGGACAGGGCAGCCCCAGCATTTT.

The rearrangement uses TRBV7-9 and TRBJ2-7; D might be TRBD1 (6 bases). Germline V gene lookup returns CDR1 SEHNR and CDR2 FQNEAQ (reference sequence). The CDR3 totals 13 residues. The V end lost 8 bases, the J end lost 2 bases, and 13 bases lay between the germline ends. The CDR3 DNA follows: TGTGCCAGCCGACTGGACAGTACCTACGAGCAGTACTTC. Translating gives CASRLDSTYEQYF.

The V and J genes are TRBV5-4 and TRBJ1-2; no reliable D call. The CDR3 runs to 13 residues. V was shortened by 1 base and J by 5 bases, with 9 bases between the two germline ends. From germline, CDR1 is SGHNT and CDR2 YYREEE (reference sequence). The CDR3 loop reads CASSLNRAYGYTF. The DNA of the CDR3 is TGTGCCAGCAGCTTGAACAGAGCATATGGCTACACCTTC.

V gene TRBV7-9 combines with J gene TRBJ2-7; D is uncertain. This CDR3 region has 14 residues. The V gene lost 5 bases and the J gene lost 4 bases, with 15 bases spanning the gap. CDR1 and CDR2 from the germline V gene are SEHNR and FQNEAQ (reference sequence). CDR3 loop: CASSKFPQEYEQYF. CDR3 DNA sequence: TGTGCCAGCAGCAAATTTCCTCAGGAATACGAGCAGTACTTC. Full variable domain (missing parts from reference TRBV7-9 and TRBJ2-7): DTGVSQNPRHKITKRGQNVTFRCDPISEHNRLYWYRQTLGQGPEFLTYFQNEAQLEKSRLLSDRFSAERPKGSFSTLEIQRTEQGDSAMYLCASSKFPQEYEQYFGPGTRLTVT.

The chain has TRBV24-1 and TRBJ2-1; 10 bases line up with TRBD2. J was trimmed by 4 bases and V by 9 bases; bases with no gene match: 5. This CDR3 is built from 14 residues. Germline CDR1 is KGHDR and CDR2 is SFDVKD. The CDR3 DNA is TGTGCCACCCAGACTAGCGGGCCTTACAATGAGCAGTTCTTC. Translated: CATQTSGPYNEQFF.

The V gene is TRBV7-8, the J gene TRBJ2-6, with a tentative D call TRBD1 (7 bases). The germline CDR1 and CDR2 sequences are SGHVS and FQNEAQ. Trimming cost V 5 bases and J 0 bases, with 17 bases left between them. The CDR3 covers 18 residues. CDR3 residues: CASSAGQTVGSGANVLTF. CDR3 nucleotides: TGTGCCAGCAGCGCGGGACAGACCGTTGGCTCTGGGGCCAACGTCCTGACTTTC.

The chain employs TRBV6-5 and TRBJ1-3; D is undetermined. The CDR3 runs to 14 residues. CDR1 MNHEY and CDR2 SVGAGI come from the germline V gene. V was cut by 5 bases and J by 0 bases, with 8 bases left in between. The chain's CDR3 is CASSQRGSGNTIYF. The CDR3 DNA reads TGTGCCAGCAGTCAACGGGGCTCTGGAAACACCATATATTTT.

The CDR3 spells CASSVAGDNIQYF. CDR3 nucleotide sequence: TGTGCCAGCTCAGTAGCGGGAGACAACATTCAGTACTTC. The gene calls are TRBV18 and TRBJ2-4, with 9 positions matching TRBD2. The germline CDR1 and CDR2 sequences are KGHSH and LQKENI. This CDR3 is 13 amino acids long. After removal of 5 bases from V and 7 bases from J, the junction contained 3 bases not matched to a gene.

The CDR3 region is CASSPLRGGGPYEQYF. The CDR3 DNA reads as TGTGCCAGCAGCCCCCTAAGGGGAGGGGGGCCCTACGAGCAGTACTTC. The genes are TRBV14 and TRBJ2-7; D perhaps matches TRBD2 (7 bases). CDR3 length equals 16 residues. Trimming removed 4 bases at V and 2 bases at J, with 18 bases between. The germline CDR1 and CDR2 sequences are SGHDN and FVKESK.

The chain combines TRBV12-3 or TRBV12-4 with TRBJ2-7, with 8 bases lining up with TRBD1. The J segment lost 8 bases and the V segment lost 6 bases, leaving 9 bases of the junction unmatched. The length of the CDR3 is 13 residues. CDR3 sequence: CASSRGQGAKQYF. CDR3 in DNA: TGTGCCAGCAGCCGAGGACAGGGCGCCAAGCAGTACTTC.

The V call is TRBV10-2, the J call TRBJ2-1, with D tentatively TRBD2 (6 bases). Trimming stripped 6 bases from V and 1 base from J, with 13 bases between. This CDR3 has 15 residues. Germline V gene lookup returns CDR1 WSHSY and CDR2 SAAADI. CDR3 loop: CASSGIAVSYNEQFF. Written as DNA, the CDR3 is TGCGCCAGCAGCGGGATAGCGGTGTCCTACAATGAGCAGTTCTTC.

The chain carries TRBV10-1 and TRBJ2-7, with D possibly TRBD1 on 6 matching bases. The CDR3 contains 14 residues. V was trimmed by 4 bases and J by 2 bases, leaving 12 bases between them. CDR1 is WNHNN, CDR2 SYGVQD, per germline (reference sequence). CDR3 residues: CASSVGGSPYEQYF. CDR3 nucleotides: TGCGCCAGCAGTGTTGGGGGCAGTCCCTACGAGCAGTACTTC.

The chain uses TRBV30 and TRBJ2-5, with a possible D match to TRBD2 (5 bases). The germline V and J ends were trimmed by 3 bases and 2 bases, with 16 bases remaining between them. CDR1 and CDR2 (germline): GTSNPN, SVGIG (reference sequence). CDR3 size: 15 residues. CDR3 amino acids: CAWRISLGRQETQYF. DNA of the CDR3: TGTGCCTGGAGGATATCACTAGGGCGTCAAGAGACCCAGTACTTC.

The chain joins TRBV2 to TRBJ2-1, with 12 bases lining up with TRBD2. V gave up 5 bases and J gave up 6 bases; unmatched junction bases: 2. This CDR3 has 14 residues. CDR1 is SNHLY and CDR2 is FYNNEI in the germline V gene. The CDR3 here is CASSLAGGVNEQFF. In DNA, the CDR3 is TGTGCCAGCAGTCTAGCGGGAGGGGTCAATGAGCAGTTCTTC.

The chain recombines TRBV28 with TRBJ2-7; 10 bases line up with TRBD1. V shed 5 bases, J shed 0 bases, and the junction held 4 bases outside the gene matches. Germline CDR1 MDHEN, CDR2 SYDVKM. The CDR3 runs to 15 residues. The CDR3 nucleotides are TGTGCCAGCAGTCCTTGGACAGGGGGCTCCTACGAGCAGTACTTC. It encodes CASSPWTGGSYEQYF.

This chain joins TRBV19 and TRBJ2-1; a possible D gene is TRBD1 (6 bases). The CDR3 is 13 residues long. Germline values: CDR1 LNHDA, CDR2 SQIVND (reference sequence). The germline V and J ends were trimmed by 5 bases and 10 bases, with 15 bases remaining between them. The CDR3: CASSLRQDLEQFF. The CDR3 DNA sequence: TGTGCCAGTAGTCTCCGACAGGATCTGGAGCAGTTCTTC.

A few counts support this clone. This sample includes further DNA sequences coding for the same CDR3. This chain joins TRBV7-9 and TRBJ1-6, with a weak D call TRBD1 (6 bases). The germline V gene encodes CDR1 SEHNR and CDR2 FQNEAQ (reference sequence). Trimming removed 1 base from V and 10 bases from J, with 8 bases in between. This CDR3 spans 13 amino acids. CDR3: CASSLEGESPLHF. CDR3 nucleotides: TGTGCCAGCAGCTTAGAGGGGGAATCACCCCTCCACTTT.

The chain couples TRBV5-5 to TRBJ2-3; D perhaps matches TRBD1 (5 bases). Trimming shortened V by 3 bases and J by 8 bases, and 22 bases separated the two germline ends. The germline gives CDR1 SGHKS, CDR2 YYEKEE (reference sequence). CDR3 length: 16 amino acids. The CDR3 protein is CASSSKPGSPFVTQYF. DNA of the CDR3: TGTGCCAGCAGCTCAAAACCAGGGTCCCCTTTTGTTACGCAGTATTTT. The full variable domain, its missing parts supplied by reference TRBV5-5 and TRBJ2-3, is DAGVTQSPTHLIKTRGQQVTLRCSPISGHKSVSWYQQVLGQGPQFIFQYYEKEERGRGNFPDRFSARQFPNYSSELNVNALLLGDSALYLCASSSKPGSPFVTQYFGPGTRLTVL.

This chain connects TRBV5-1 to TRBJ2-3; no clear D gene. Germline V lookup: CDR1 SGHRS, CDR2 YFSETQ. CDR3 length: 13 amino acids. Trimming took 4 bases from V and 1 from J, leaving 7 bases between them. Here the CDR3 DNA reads TGCGCCAGCAGCCCTTCCCGCACAGATACGCAGTATTTT. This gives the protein CASSPSRTDTQYF.

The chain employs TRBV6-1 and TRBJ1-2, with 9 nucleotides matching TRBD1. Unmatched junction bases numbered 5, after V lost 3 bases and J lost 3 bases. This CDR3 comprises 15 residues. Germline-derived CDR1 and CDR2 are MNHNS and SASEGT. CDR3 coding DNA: TGTGCCAGCAGTGAGGTACAGGGGGCGTACTATGGCTACACCTTC. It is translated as CASSEVQGAYYGYTF.

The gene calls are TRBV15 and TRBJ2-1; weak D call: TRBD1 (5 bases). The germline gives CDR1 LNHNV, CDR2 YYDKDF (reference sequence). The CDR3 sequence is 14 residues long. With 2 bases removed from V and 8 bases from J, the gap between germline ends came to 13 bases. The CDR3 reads CATSRHTQGYEQFF. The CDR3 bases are TGTGCCACCAGCAGACATACCCAGGGCTATGAGCAGTTCTTC.

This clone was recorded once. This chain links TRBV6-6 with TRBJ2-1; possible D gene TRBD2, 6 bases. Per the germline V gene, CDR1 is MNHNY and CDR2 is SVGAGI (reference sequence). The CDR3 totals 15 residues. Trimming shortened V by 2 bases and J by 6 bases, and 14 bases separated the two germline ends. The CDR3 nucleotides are TGTGCCAGCAGTTACGGGCTAGCGCAGCGCAATGAGCAGTTCTTC. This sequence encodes CASSYGLAQRNEQFF.

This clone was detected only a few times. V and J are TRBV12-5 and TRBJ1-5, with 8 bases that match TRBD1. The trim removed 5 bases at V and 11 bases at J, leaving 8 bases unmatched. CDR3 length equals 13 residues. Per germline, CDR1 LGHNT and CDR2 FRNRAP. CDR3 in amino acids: CASGREPGGTQHF. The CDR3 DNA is TGTGCTAGTGGTCGGGAGCCAGGGGGCACCCAGCATTTT.

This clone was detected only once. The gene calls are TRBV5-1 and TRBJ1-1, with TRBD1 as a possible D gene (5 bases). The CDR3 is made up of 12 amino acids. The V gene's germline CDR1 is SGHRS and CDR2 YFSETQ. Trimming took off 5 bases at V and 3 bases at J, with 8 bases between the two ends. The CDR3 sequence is CASRVGDTEAFF. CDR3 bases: TGCGCCAGCAGGGTAGGGGACACTGAAGCTTTCTTT.